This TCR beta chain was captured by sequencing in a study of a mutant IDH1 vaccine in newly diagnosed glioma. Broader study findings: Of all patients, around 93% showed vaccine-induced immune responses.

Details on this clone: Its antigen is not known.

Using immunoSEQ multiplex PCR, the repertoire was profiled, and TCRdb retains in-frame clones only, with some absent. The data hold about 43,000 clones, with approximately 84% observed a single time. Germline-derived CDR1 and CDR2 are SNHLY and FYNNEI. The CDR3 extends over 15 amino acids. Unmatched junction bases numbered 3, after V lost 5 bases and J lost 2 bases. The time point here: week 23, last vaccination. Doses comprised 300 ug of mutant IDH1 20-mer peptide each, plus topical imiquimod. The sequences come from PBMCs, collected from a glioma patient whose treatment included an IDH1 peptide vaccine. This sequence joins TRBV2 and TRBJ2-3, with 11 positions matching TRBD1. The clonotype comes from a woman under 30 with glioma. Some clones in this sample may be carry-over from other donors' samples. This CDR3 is CASSSGQGATDTQYF. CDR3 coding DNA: TGTGCCAGCAGTTCCGGACAGGGGGCCACAGATACGCAGTATTTT.